This entry lists 25 T cell receptor beta chains sequenced from one sample in a study of blood T cell repertoires in COVID-19. Clones were sequenced by immunoSEQ multiplex PCR, and TCRdb holds only the in-frame ones, with some missing. The top ten clones hold around 7.2% of a sample with 240,000 or so clones, around 87% of them seen once. Sequencing used peripheral blood. Source of these receptors: a man between 60 and 75 years old who had recovered from COVID-19.

As DNA, the CDR3 is TGTGCCAGCAGCAGACAGGGGGAAGGGAATGAAAAACTGTTTTTT. Encoded protein: CASSRQGEGNEKLFF. The chain is built from TRBV6-5 and TRBJ1-4; 9 nucleotides match TRBD1. The CDR3 spans 15 residues. CDR1 is MNHEY and CDR2 is SVGAGI in the germline V gene. V trimming: 6 bases; J trimming: 5 bases; junction bases outside the gene matches: 7.

This chain uses TRBV4-2 with TRBJ2-5, with a possible D match to TRBD2 (7 bases). The CDR3 is 17 amino acids. V was pared by 4 bases and J by 2 bases, with 20 bases between. Germline V lookup: CDR1 LGHNA, CDR2 YNFKEQ. The CDR3 region is CASSPTLGRGFQETQYF. The CDR3 region has the DNA TGTGCCAGCAGCCCGACCCTTGGGAGGGGGTTTCAAGAGACCCAGTACTTC.

The rearrangement joins TRBV28 to TRBJ1-5, with 9 nucleotides matching TRBD1. The trim removed 5 bases at V and 7 bases at J, leaving 6 bases unmatched. Germline V gene lookup returns CDR1 MDHEN and CDR2 SYDVKM. This CDR3 comprises 14 residues. This CDR3 reads CASSQTGGSQPQHF. The CDR3 DNA reads as TGTGCCAGCAGTCAGACAGGGGGGAGCCAGCCCCAGCATTTT.

The table lists this clone with a count of one. J is TRBJ2-7 and V is TRBV19, with TRBD1 identical over 7 bases. V gave up 3 bases and J gave up 7 bases; unmatched junction bases: 12. CDR3 length equals 15 residues. Germline CDR1 LNHDA, CDR2 SQIVND (reference sequence). The CDR3 spells CASSIKGGPEGEQYF. The CDR3 DNA reads TGTGCCAGTAGTATCAAAGGGGGCCCAGAGGGGGAGCAGTACTTC.

The chain is built from TRBV3-1 (or the pseudogene TRBV3-2) and TRBJ1-2; 8 positions agree with TRBD1. Germline V CDR1 and CDR2: LGHDT, YNNKEL (reference sequence). This CDR3 is built from 16 residues. V lost 0 bases and J lost 8; bases outside the gene matches: 11. The DNA for the CDR3 is TGTGCCAGCAGCCAAGATAACGGGGCAGGGGGCGGCGGCTACACCTTC. This sequence encodes CASSQDNGAGGGGYTF.

The J gene is TRBJ1-1, the V gene TRBV28; D is perhaps TRBD1 (6 bases). V lost 6 bases and J 7 bases, leaving 15 bases between the germline ends. This CDR3 comprises 13 residues. Germline CDR1 MDHEN, CDR2 SYDVKM. The CDR3 DNA sequence: TGTGCCAGCAGGGCAGGGGTAAACTTTGAAGCTTTCTTT. It encodes CASRAGVNFEAFF.

This clone came up once. In DNA form, the CDR3 reads TGTGCCAGCAGCACCCGGGACAGGTTTAATCAGCCCCAGCATTTT. This codes for CASSTRDRFNQPQHF. This rearrangement joins TRBV21-1 to TRBJ1-5; TRBD1 was called by the table and not checked on the DNA. TRBV21-1 constitutes a pseudogene. This CDR3 region has 15 residues.

In this sample, this clone turned up once. The chain carries TRBV19 and TRBJ1-2; 8 nucleotides line up with TRBD1. V lost 5 bases, J lost 4 bases, and 12 bases stayed unmatched. There are 16 residues in the CDR3. Germline V gene lookup returns CDR1 LNHDA and CDR2 SQIVND (reference sequence). The CDR3 sequence: CASSPDRASRGYGYTF. CDR3 nucleotide sequence: TGTGCCAGTAGTCCGGACAGGGCCTCCCGGGGCTATGGCTACACCTTC.

V and J are TRBV5-8 and TRBJ2-2, with D perhaps TRBD2 (5 bases). The CDR3 covers 13 residues. CDR1 and CDR2 from the germline V gene are SGHTS and YDEGEE. Trimming removed 8 bases at V and 0 bases at J, with 8 bases between. CDR3 sequence reads: CASWRPNTGELFF. The CDR3 DNA reads as TGTGCCAGTTGGAGGCCGAACACCGGGGAGCTGTTTTTT. Looking up the rest from reference TRBV5-8 and TRBJ2-2 gives the full variable domain: EAGVTQSPTHLIKTRGQQATLRCSPISGHTSVYWYQQALGLGLQFLLWYDEGEERNRGNFPPRFSGRQFPNYSSELNVNALELEDSALYLCASWRPNTGELFFGEGSRLTVL.

The rearrangement links TRBV10-3 to TRBJ2-7, with 7 positions matching TRBD2. CDR1 is ENHRY and CDR2 is SYGVKD in the germline V gene. V shed 6 bases, J shed 9 bases, and the junction held 17 bases outside the gene matches. The CDR3 sequence is 15 residues long. The CDR3 nucleotides are TGTGCCATCAGCAATAGCGGGTGGACCAGTATCGTGCAGTACTTC. It translates to CAISNSGWTSIVQYF.

The CDR3 loop reads CAISESRGQNTEAFF. The CDR3 bases are TGTGCCATCAGTGAGTCGCGGGGCCAGAACACTGAAGCTTTCTTT. The rearrangement links TRBV10-3 to TRBJ1-1, with TRBD1 as a possible D gene (5 bases). V was trimmed by 0 bases and J by 1 base, leaving 9 bases between them. Per the germline V gene, CDR1 is ENHRY and CDR2 is SYGVKD. This CDR3 contains 15 residues.

This chain joins TRBV6-4 and TRBJ2-1, with 8 bases that match TRBD2. With 7 bases clipped from V and 0 bases from J, the junction kept 8 bases outside the gene matches. The CDR3 is 16 amino acids. CDR1 is MRHNA, CDR2 SNTAGT, per germline. CDR3 sequence (DNA): TGTGCCAGCAAGAGGGACGGGGGGGCCTCCTACAATGAGCAGTTCTTC. This translates into CASKRDGGASYNEQFF.

This sequence joins TRBV11-3 and TRBJ2-3, with TRBD2 matching 11 bases. Germline values: CDR1 SGHNT, CDR2 YENEEA. This CDR3 is built from 15 residues. V lost 5 bases to trimming and J lost 3 bases; unmatched junction nucleotides: 4. The CDR3 protein is CASSLGLADTDTQYF. The CDR3 DNA follows: TGTGCCAGCAGCCTGGGACTAGCGGATACAGATACGCAGTATTTT.

J is TRBJ2-5 and V is TRBV5-6, with D tentatively TRBD1 (6 bases). V lost 1 base to trimming and J lost 3 bases, with 10 bases between them. The CDR3 has 14 amino acids. CDR1 and CDR2 from the germline V gene are SGHDT and YYEEEE. CDR3 loop: CASSLTGPEETQYF. The CDR3 bases are TGTGCCAGCAGCTTGACAGGGCCCGAAGAGACCCAGTACTTC.

This chain joins TRBV19 and TRBJ2-1; 8 bases agree with TRBD2. Losses at the gene ends were 7 bases for V and 9 bases for J; bases not matched to a gene: 14. The CDR3 extends over 15 amino acids. The V gene's germline CDR1 is LNHDA and CDR2 SQIVND (reference sequence). The CDR3 DNA sequence: TGTGCCAGTAAGTCGGGAGGGGTAGCAGAGGTTGAGCAGTTCTTC. As protein: CASKSGGVAEVEQFF.

V usage is TRBV5-1 and J usage is TRBJ2-3; TRBD1 aligns across 9 bases. The CDR3 runs 16 residues. Germline trimming cut 4 bases from V and 6 bases from J; bases unmatched to any gene: 12. Germline V gene sequence: CDR1 SGHRS, CDR2 YFSETQ. DNA of the CDR3: TGCGCCAGCAGCCCGTCCCCACAGGGGGCCGGGGATACGCAGTATTTT. Protein product: CASSPSPQGAGDTQYF.

This sequence joins TRBV10-3 and TRBJ2-5; the match to TRBD1 covers 7 bases. This CDR3 has 17 amino acids. Germline lookup yields CDR1 ENHRY and CDR2 SYGVKD. Trimming took 0 bases from V and 2 from J; bases not matched to a gene: 9. The chain's CDR3 is CAISESTLTGIQETQYF. DNA of the CDR3: TGTGCCATCAGTGAGTCGACCTTGACAGGGATTCAAGAGACCCAGTACTTC.

The rearrangement joins TRBV28 to TRBJ2-6; TRBD1 is a possible D gene (5 bases). Trimming pared 4 bases from V and 2 bases from J, leaving 9 bases between. The germline gives CDR1 MDHEN, CDR2 SYDVKM. The CDR3 loop spans 15 amino acids. The CDR3 DNA sequence: TGTGCCAGCAGTTCCCGGACAACTGGGGCCAACGTCCTGACTTTC. Protein product: CASSSRTTGANVLTF.

This chain joins TRBV12-3 or TRBV12-4 and TRBJ1-1, with D hard to call. V was clipped by 1 base and J by 7 bases, with 7 bases between them. This CDR3 spans 12 amino acids. The CDR3 coding sequence is TGTGCCAGCAGTTTAGTGAGGCGTGAAGCTTTCTTT. Protein product: CASSLVRREAFF.

This chain uses TRBV5-5 with TRBJ2-7; D gene ambiguous. Trimming took off 2 bases at V and 3 bases at J, with 12 bases between the two ends. CDR3 length: 14 amino acids. Germline-derived CDR1 and CDR2 are SGHKS and YYEKEE (reference sequence). The CDR3 nucleotides are TGTGCCAGCAGCTTTACAGTGACAAGCTACGAGCAGTACGTC. Its protein is CASSFTVTSYEQYV.

The CDR3 here is CASRDSSTNEKLFF. CDR3 bases: TGTGCCAGCAGGGACTCCTCAACTAATGAAAAACTGTTTTTT. The gene calls are TRBV2 and TRBJ1-4; D gene uncertain. From germline, CDR1 is SNHLY and CDR2 FYNNEI. Trimming cost V 6 bases and J 0 bases, with 8 bases left between them. The CDR3 has 14 amino acids.

The gene calls are TRBV6-5 and TRBJ1-1, with no clear D. Looked up from germline, CDR1 is MNHEY and CDR2 is SVGAGI. Deletions cut 2 bases from V and 4 bases from J, with 5 bases between. This CDR3 contains 12 residues. For the CDR3, the DNA is TGTGCCAGCAGTTACCCCCTCACTGAAGCTTTCTTT. Translated: CASSYPLTEAFF.

The rearrangement joins TRBV27 to TRBJ1-6; TRBD1 agrees at 9 bases. Germline V gene sequence: CDR1 MNHEY, CDR2 SMNVEV (reference sequence). J was trimmed by 9 bases and V by 5 bases; bases with no gene match: 8. There are 15 residues in the CDR3. CDR3: CASSPGQGYLSPLHF. CDR3 nucleotide sequence: TGTGCCAGCAGTCCGGGACAGGGATATCTTTCACCCCTCCACTTT.

The rearrangement joins TRBV6-5 to TRBJ1-4, with 7 bases aligning to TRBD1. The germline gives CDR1 MNHEY, CDR2 SVGAGI. The CDR3 is made up of 13 amino acids. V dropped 8 bases and J dropped 3; count of bases not matched to a gene: 3. CDR3 region: CASRTGSNEKLFF. The CDR3 coding sequence is TGTGCCAGCCGGACAGGCTCTAATGAAAAACTGTTTTTT.

The chain links TRBV9 to TRBJ2-7; 11 positions match TRBD2. The J segment lost 6 bases and the V segment lost 4 bases, leaving 6 bases of the junction unmatched. This CDR3 region has 14 residues. Germline CDR1 is SGDLS and CDR2 is YYNGEE. The CDR3 sequence is CASSPSGGLAEQYF. In nucleotides, the CDR3 is TGTGCCAGCAGCCCTAGCGGGGGGCTGGCCGAGCAGTACTTC.